Listed below are T cell receptor beta chains from one sample, sequenced in a study of blood T cell repertoires in COVID-19. Some clones are missing from TCRdb's copy, which holds only in-frame ones; the method was immunoSEQ multiplex PCR. The profile shows 150,000 to 200,000 clones, about four fifths of them singletons. The sequenced sample consisted of peripheral blood. All receptors come from a woman in her 70s with COVID-19, enrolled during active disease. Each CDR3 is given with its conserved first and last residue. The order of the fields is clone size, V gene, D gene, J gene, CDR3 DNA, CDR3 protein. The D gene is left open where the match is weak. Size is omitted from some rows. Given values are once, few, many or a class for expanded clones.

size: .
V: TRBV6-6
D: TRBD1
J: TRBJ2-1
DNA: TGTGCCAGCAGTTCCTGGACAGGGGCTAGTGGTGAGCAGTTCTTC
CDR3: CASSSWTGASGEQFF

size: .
V: TRBV11-2
D: TRBD1
J: TRBJ1-6
DNA: TGTGCCAGCAGAGCCTGGACAGGCTCGGATTCACCCCTCCACTTT
CDR3: CASRAWTGSDSPLHF

size: .
V: TRBV27
D: TRBD1
J: TRBJ2-7
DNA: TGTGCCAGCAGACCCCGGGACAGCTCCTACGAGCAGTACTTC
CDR3: CASRPRDSSYEQYF

size: .
V: TRBV7-8
D: .
J: TRBJ2-7
DNA: TGTGCCAGCACCCAGGGGCTCTACGAGCAGTACTTC
CDR3: CASTQGLYEQYF

size: few
V: TRBV5-6
D: .
J: TRBJ2-4
DNA: TGTGCCAGCAGCTTGTGGCAGGTGGACATTCAGTACTTC
CDR3: CASSLWQVDIQYF

size: .
V: TRBV7-2
D: TRBD2
J: TRBJ2-3
DNA: TGTGCCAGCAGGCCTACTAGCGGGTCCTGGGATACGCAGTATTTT
CDR3: CASRPTSGSWDTQYF

size: .
V: TRBV5-6
D: .
J: TRBJ1-2
DNA: TGTGCCAGCAGCTTAGATGAGGGTCCAGATGGCTACACCTTC
CDR3: CASSLDEGPDGYTF

size: .
V: TRBV9
D: TRBD1
J: TRBJ2-7
DNA: TGTGCCAGCAGCGTAGGGGGGGACAGGGAAGGATCCTACGAGCAGTACTTC
CDR3: CASSVGGDREGSYEQYF

size: .
V: TRBV7-8
D: .
J: TRBJ1-2
DNA: TGTGCCAGCAGCTTAGAGGGCCCCCCTCAGGGTGGCTACACCTTC
CDR3: CASSLEGPPQGGYTF

size: .
V: TRBV30
D: TRBD1
J: TRBJ2-1
DNA: TGTGCCTGGAGTGTAGGGATACAGGGGAGGCAGTTCTTC
CDR3: CAWSVGIQGRQFF

size: few
V: TRBV6-5
D: .
J: TRBJ2-2
DNA: TGTGCCAGCAGTTCTGGACAAGGGGGCACCGGGGAGCTGTTTTTT
CDR3: CASSSGQGGTGELFF

size: few
V: TRBV24-1
D: .
J: TRBJ1-1
DNA: TGTGCCACCAGTGACCAGGGGCACACTGAAGCTTTCTTT
CDR3: CATSDQGHTEAFF

size: .
V: TRBV2
D: .
J: TRBJ1-4
DNA: TGTGCCAGCAGTGTTATGGGACAAGACGCAACTAATGAAAAACTGTTTTTT
CDR3: CASSVMGQDATNEKLFF

size: .
V: TRBV7-6
D: .
J: TRBJ1-1
DNA: TGTGCCAGCAGCTTCGGGGGGAGCCCGAACACTGAAGCTTTCTTT
CDR3: CASSFGGSPNTEAFF

size: .
V: TRBV28
D: .
J: TRBJ2-5
DNA: TGTGCCAGCCGACAGGGTCGGGAGGAGACCCAGTACTTC
CDR3: CASRQGREETQYF

size: once
V: TRBV14
D: .
J: TRBJ1-3
DNA: TGTGCCAGCAGCCAAGAATTACCGCGCTCTGGAAACACCATATATTTT
CDR3: CASSQELPRSGNTIYF

size: .
V: TRBV18
D: .
J: TRBJ1-2
DNA: TGTGCCAGCTCACCCTCTGGAGACCTCTATGGCTACACCTTC
CDR3: CASSPSGDLYGYTF

size: few
V: TRBV6-2/TRBV6-3
D: TRBD1
J: TRBJ1-5
DNA: TGTGCCAGCAGTGGGGAACAGGGGGCTAGCAATCAGCCCCAGCATTTT
CDR3: CASSGEQGASNQPQHF

size: .
V: TRBV7-8
D: .
J: TRBJ2-2
DNA: TGTGCCAGCAGCTTAAGAACGGGGGTCACCGGGGAGCTGTTTTTT
CDR3: CASSLRTGVTGELFF

size: .
V: TRBV5-4
D: .
J: TRBJ1-2
DNA: TGTGCCAGCAGCTTGTGGGACACAGGTCTTAACTATGGCTGGGCCTTC
CDR3: CASSLWDTGLNYGWAF

size: once
V: TRBV14
D: TRBD1
J: TRBJ2-1
DNA: TGTGCCAGCAGCCGAGCCACAGGGGGCACCTACAATGAGCAGTTCTTC
CDR3: CASSRATGGTYNEQFF

size: .
V: TRBV10-3
D: .
J: TRBJ2-5
DNA: TGTGCCATCAGTGAGGGGCTAGCGTCAACAGAGACCCAGTACTTC
CDR3: CAISEGLASTETQYF

size: .
V: TRBV11-2
D: .
J: TRBJ2-7
DNA: TGTGCCAGCAGCTTACAACAGTACGAGCAGTACTTC
CDR3: CASSLQQYEQYF

size: .
V: TRBV6-1
D: .
J: TRBJ1-1
DNA: TGTGCCAGCAGTGAAACAGGGATGAACACTGAAGCTTTCTTT
CDR3: CASSETGMNTEAFF

size: .
V: TRBV19
D: TRBD1
J: TRBJ2-5
DNA: TGTGCCTCTAGGGACAGGGCGGTCGAGACCCAGTACTTC
CDR3: CASRDRAVETQYF

size: .
V: TRBV27
D: TRBD1
J: TRBJ2-7
DNA: TGTGCCAGCAGACGACAGGGGCCTCCGGCGAACGAGCAGTACTTC
CDR3: CASRRQGPPANEQYF

size: .
V: TRBV9
D: TRBD2
J: TRBJ2-3
DNA: TGTGCCAGCAGCGTAGGACTAGCGGGAGCGCTCACAGATACGCAGTATTTT
CDR3: CASSVGLAGALTDTQYF

size: .
V: TRBV4-1
D: .
J: TRBJ2-3
DNA: TGCGCCAGCAGCCAAAAGCTCTTCGCCGATACGCAGTATTTT
CDR3: CASSQKLFADTQYF

size: .
V: TRBV29-1
D: .
J: TRBJ2-7
DNA: TGCAGCGTTCGCGACATTTCGGTGCAGTACTTC
CDR3: CSVRDISVQYF

size: .
V: TRBV2
D: .
J: TRBJ1-4
DNA: TGTGCCAGCGCACTTTATGGGGCGGAAAAACTGTTTTTT
CDR3: CASALYGAEKLFF

size: few
V: TRBV6-4
D: TRBD1
J: TRBJ2-3
DNA: TGTGCCAGCAGTGATCAGGGGGCGCCCACAGATACGCAGTATTTT
CDR3: CASSDQGAPTDTQYF

size: .
V: TRBV11-2
D: .
J: TRBJ1-1
DNA: TGTGCCAGCAGCTTCGCGGCAACTGAAGCTTTCTTT
CDR3: CASSFAATEAFF

size: .
V: TRBV28
D: .
J: TRBJ1-2
DNA: TGTGCCAGCAGTCCGGCGGAAAGGGGCTACACCTTC
CDR3: CASSPAERGYTF

size: .
V: TRBV6-2/TRBV6-3
D: TRBD1
J: TRBJ1-5
DNA: TGTGCCAGCAGTTACTCGAAGGCAGGGGGAAAGAATCAGCCCCAGCATTTT
CDR3: CASSYSKAGGKNQPQHF

size: .
V: TRBV27
D: TRBD1
J: TRBJ1-2
DNA: TGTGCCAGTTGGAGGGGACAGGGGGCGGAACTCTATGGCTACACCTTC
CDR3: CASWRGQGAELYGYTF

size: .
V: TRBV7-9
D: TRBD1
J: TRBJ1-1
DNA: TGTGCCAGCAGCTTAATAGGGGCAGGGGGCACTGAAGCTTTCTTT
CDR3: CASSLIGAGGTEAFF